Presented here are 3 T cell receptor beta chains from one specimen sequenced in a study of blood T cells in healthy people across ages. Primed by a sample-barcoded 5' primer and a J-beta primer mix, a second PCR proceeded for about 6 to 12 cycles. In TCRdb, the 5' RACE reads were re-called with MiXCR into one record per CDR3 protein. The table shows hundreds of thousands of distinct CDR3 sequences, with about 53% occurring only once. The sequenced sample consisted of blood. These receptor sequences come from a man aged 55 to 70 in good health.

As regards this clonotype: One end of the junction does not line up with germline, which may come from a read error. In DNA, the CDR3 is TGTGTCAGCTCAATAGGGGACCAAGAGACCCAGTACTTC. Its translation is CVSSIGDQETQYF. This chain links TRBV18 with TRBJ2-5, with D maybe TRBD1 (5 bases). The germline CDR1 and CDR2 sequences are KGHSH and LQKENI. There are 13 residues in the CDR3. Variable domain in full (rest from reference TRBV18 and TRBJ2-5): NAGVMQNPRHLVRRRGQEARLRCSPMKGHSHVYWYRQLPEEGLKFMVYLQKENIIDESGMPKERFSAEFPKEGPSILRIQQVVRGDSAAYFCVSSIGDQETQYFGPGTRLLVL.

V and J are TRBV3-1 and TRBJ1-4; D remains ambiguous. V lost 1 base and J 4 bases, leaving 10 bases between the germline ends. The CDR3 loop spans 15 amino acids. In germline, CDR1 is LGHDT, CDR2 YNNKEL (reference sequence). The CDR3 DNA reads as TGTGCCAGCAGCCAAGGGTCCGGTCTTAATGAAAAACTGTTTTTT. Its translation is CASSQGSGLNEKLFF.

In DNA, the CDR3 is TGTGCCAGCAAGGCCGATCAGGAAAAACTGTTTTTT. Translating gives CASKADQEKLFF. This chain connects TRBV3-1 to TRBJ1-4; no clear D gene. Trimming removed 7 bases from V and 8 bases from J, with 11 bases in between. The V gene's germline CDR1 is LGHDT and CDR2 YNNKEL (reference sequence). The CDR3 consists of 12 residues. The whole variable domain, remainder taken from reference TRBV3-1 and TRBJ1-4, is DTAVSQTPKYLVTQMGNDKSIKCEQNLGHDTMYWYKQDSKKFLKIMFSYNNKELIINETVPNRFSPKSPDKAHLNLHINSLELGDSAVYFCASKADQEKLFFGSGTQLSVL.